This is a list of T cell receptor beta chains from one sample in a study of CD8 T cells in ankylosing spondylitis. TCRdb reprocessed the 5' RACE reads via MiXCR and lists one record per CDR3 protein. The repertoire includes 470,000 or so distinct CDR3 sequences, about 24% of them detected once, and 0.89% sits in the top ten. The sequenced sample consisted of blood, either unsorted or a sorted T cell fraction (not recorded which). The receptors derive from a male donor with ankylosing spondylitis. Both conserved end residues are part of each CDR3. Each record gives: clone size, V gene, CDR3 length, J gene, D gene, CDR3 DNA, CDR3 protein. A D gene is named only where the DNA matches it firmly. Some rows have no size entry. The others give once, few or many, or a class for an expanded clone.

many	TRBV3-1	13	TRBJ2-2	-	TGTGCCAGCAGCCCGGGCGGCACCGGGGAGCTGTTTTTT	CASSPGGTGELFF
few	TRBV5-1	13	TRBJ2-5	-	TGCGCCAGCAGCCCCCTGTCCCAAGAGACCCAGTACTTC	CASSPLSQETQYF
few	TRBV3-1	12	TRBJ2-7	-	TGTGCCAGCAGCCAAGGGGCGCGACTACAGTACTTC	CASSQGARLQYF
-	TRBV20-1	13	TRBJ2-3	-	TGCAGTGCCGAGGGCCCAGCAATAGATACGCAGTATTTT	CSAEGPAIDTQYF
-	TRBV12-3/TRBV12-4	16	TRBJ2-3	TRBD2	TGTGCCAGCAGACAAACCGGGACTAGCGTCACAGATACGCAGTATTTT	CASRQTGTSVTDTQYF
few	TRBV20-1	15	TRBJ2-3	-	TGCAGTGCTAGTGGGACTGTCAAAAGCACAGATACGCAGTATTTT	CSASGTVKSTDTQYF
-	TRBV20-1	16	TRBJ1-5	TRBD1	TGCAGTGCTAGACCCCGTGGCAGGGGGAGCAATCAGCCCCAGCATTTT	CSARPRGRGSNQPQHF
-	TRBV20-1	14	TRBJ2-2	-	TGCAGTGCTAGTTCGCTAGGGAACACCGGGGATCTGTTTTTT	CSASSLGNTGDLFF
few	TRBV6-1	16	TRBJ2-3	TRBD2	TGTGCCAGCAGGGGACTAGCGGGATACGGCACAGATACGCAGTATTTT	CASRGLAGYGTDTQYF
few	TRBV20-1	14	TRBJ2-5	TRBD2	TGCAGTGCTGTCCCTCCACTAGCGGCAGAGACCCAGTACTTC	CSAVPPLAAETQYF
few	TRBV6-2/TRBV6-3	15	TRBJ2-1	TRBD2	TGTGCCAGCAGCTCTAGCGGGAGGGCAGTCAATGAGCAGTTCTTC	CASSSSGRAVNEQFF
few	TRBV5-1	15	TRBJ1-6	-	TGCGCCAGCAGCTTGGAGTCAGGGTTTTCGTCACCCCTCCACTTT	CASSLESGFSSPLHF
few	TRBV21-1	16	TRBJ1-3	-	TGTGCCAGCAGCAAACGGAGAGAGGGGGCAAGAAACACCATATATTTT	CASSKRREGARNTIYF
few	TRBV24-1	14	TRBJ2-3	-	TGTGCCACCAGTGGCAGGGTGAGCACAGATACGCAGTATTTT	CATSGRVSTDTQYF
few	TRBV12-3/TRBV12-4	19	TRBJ1-1	TRBD1	TGTGCCAGCACCCACCTAGGACAGGTACAACGTCGGATGAACACTGAAGCTTTCTTT	CASTHLGQVQRRMNTEAFF
few	TRBV20-1	14	TRBJ1-1	-	TGCAGTGCTAGAGATCGAAGGGGGACCACTGAAGCTTTCTTT	CSARDRRGTTEAFF
-	TRBV29-1	16	TRBJ2-1	TRBD2	TGCAGCGTTGAAAAGGGGACTATCCGAACCTACAATGAGCAGTTCTTC	CSVEKGTIRTYNEQFF
few	TRBV29-1	14	TRBJ2-2	TRBD1	TGCAGCGTTGACAGGGGGCAGGTCACCGGGGAGCTGTTTTTT	CSVDRGQVTGELFF
few	TRBV5-1	15	TRBJ1-2	-	TGCGCCAGCAGCATGCCTTCGGACGGGAACTATGGCTACACCTTC	CASSMPSDGNYGYTF
-	TRBV5-1	15	TRBJ1-5	-	TGCGCCAGCAGCACCGGACTGGATAGCAATCAGCCCCAGCATTTT	CASSTGLDSNQPQHF
-	TRBV7-2	13	TRBJ2-7	-	TGTGCCAGCAGCTTCCTTGGATCTTACGAGCAGTACTTC	CASSFLGSYEQYF
-	TRBV7-2	13	TRBJ2-2	-	TGTGCCAGCAGCTTCGGTTTCACCGGGGAGCTGTTTTTT	CASSFGFTGELFF
few	TRBV20-1	16	TRBJ2-1	TRBD2	TGCAGTGCTCAAAGTTCCCTAGCGGAAACCTACAATGAGCAGTTCTTC	CSAQSSLAETYNEQFF
-	TRBV29-1	15	TRBJ2-1	TRBD2	TGCAGCGTTGACGGTCTAGCGGGAGCTCCCAATGAGCAGTTCTTC	CSVDGLAGAPNEQFF
-	TRBV20-1	13	TRBJ2-3	TRBD2	TGCATTAGCGGGAGGGCCGGCACAGATACGCAGTATTTT	CISGRAGTDTQYF
-	TRBV7-2	16	TRBJ2-1	-	TGTGCCAGCAGCCCTCAATTCGGGAGCTCCTACAATGAGCAGTTCTTC	CASSPQFGSSYNEQFF
-	TRBV11-3	14	TRBJ2-5	-	TGTGCCAGCGGGCAAGACAGGTTTCAAGAGACCCAGTACTTC	CASGQDRFQETQYF
once	TRBV20-1	11	TRBJ2-6	-	TGCAGTGCAGAAGGGGCCAACGTCCTGACTTTC	CSAEGANVLTF
-	TRBV12-3/TRBV12-4	14	TRBJ2-1	TRBD2	TGTGCCAGCAGAGAACTAGCGGATGGGAATGAGCAGTTCTTC	CASRELADGNEQFF
-	TRBV18	14	TRBJ2-5	TRBD2	TGTGCCAGCTCACCACGAGCGGGAGTAGAGACCCAGTACTTC	CASSPRAGVETQYF
few	TRBV3-1	14	TRBJ1-1	-	TGTGCCAGCAGCCAAGACGCCAGTACGGCTCGAGCTTTCTTT	CASSQDASTARAFF
few	TRBV18	13	TRBJ2-1	TRBD2	TGTGCCAGCCTAGCGGTTCTCTACAATGAGCAGTTCTTC	CASLAVLYNEQFF
few	TRBV7-2	16	TRBJ1-2	-	TGTGCCAGCAGCTTAGCCCACGCCGAAAGAAACTATGGCTACACCTTC	CASSLAHAERNYGYTF
-	TRBV20-1	14	TRBJ2-3	-	TGCAGTGCGAGCCCCCCGGGAGAGGCAGATACGCAGTATTTT	CSASPPGEADTQYF
-	TRBV7-7	14	TRBJ2-5	-	TGTGCCAGCAGCTTAATAGACAGTCTCGAGACCCAGTACTTC	CASSLIDSLETQYF
few	TRBV20-1	13	TRBJ1-5	-	TGCAGTGCTATCGGGCCACAGGATCAGCCCCAGCATTTT	CSAIGPQDQPQHF
-	TRBV20-1	16	TRBJ2-3	-	TGCAGTGCTAGAGTGCCTAGCGTAATAAGCACAGATACGCAGTATTTT	CSARVPSVISTDTQYF
few	TRBV18	20	TRBJ2-1	TRBD2	TGTGCCAGCTCACCACAGGGACTAGCGGGAGCACCGGGCTCCTACAATGAGCAGTTCTTC	CASSPQGLAGAPGSYNEQFF
many	TRBV2	16	TRBJ2-1	-	TGTGCCAGCAGTCGCACACAGTTGAGGCTGACCAATGAGCAGTTCTTC	CASSRTQLRLTNEQFF
few	TRBV30	11	TRBJ1-3	-	TGTGCCTGGAGTGTCCTAAACACCATATATTTT	CAWSVLNTIYF
-	TRBV7-6	14	TRBJ2-5	-	TGTGCCAGCAGCTTATTAACGGGAAGAGAGACCCAGTACTTC	CASSLLTGRETQYF
-	TRBV29-1	12	TRBJ1-2	-	TGCAGCTCCGGACAGACCGAATATGGCTACACCTTC	CSSGQTEYGYTF
-	TRBV6-1	13	TRBJ2-7	-	TGTGCCAGCACCATTCAGAGCTCCTACGAGCAGTACTTC	CASTIQSSYEQYF
few	TRBV24-1	13	TRBJ1-2	-	TGTGCCACCAGTGATGAGGGGATCTATGGCTACACCTTC	CATSDEGIYGYTF
few	TRBV3-1	15	TRBJ2-1	-	TGTGCCAGCAGCCAAGACATAGTAACAGGGAGGGAGCAGTTCTTC	CASSQDIVTGREQFF
many	TRBV24-1	18	TRBJ2-1	TRBD2	TGTGCCACCAGTGATTCTGCTAGCGGGAGAAACGGCTACAATGAGCAGTTCTTC	CATSDSASGRNGYNEQFF
many	TRBV5-1	15	TRBJ1-5	TRBD1	TGCGCCAGCAGCGCCGCAGGGGGACAGTATCAGCCCCAGCATTTT	CASSAAGGQYQPQHF
few	TRBV18	16	TRBJ2-1	TRBD2	TGTGCCAGCTCACCACCGACAGCTAGCGGGAACAATGAGCAGTTCTTC	CASSPPTASGNNEQFF
-	TRBV7-2	14	TRBJ2-3	-	TGTGCCAGCAGCGCCCTTCAGGGAGCAGATACGCAGTATTTT	CASSALQGADTQYF
-	TRBV7-2	15	TRBJ2-1	TRBD2	TGTGCCAGCAGTCAACAAGCGGGACTCAACAATGAGCAGTTCTTC	CASSQQAGLNNEQFF
few	TRBV29-1	14	TRBJ2-2	-	TGCAGCGCGTCCGACAGATCGAACACCGGGGAGCTGTTTTTT	CSASDRSNTGELFF
few	TRBV27	15	TRBJ2-1	-	TGTGCCAGCAGTTTCCATCAGGGCTCCTACAATGAGCAGTTCTTC	CASSFHQGSYNEQFF
many	TRBV29-1	13	TRBJ2-1	-	TGCAGCGTTCTTGGCCGGAGTACAGATGAGCAGTTCTTC	CSVLGRSTDEQFF
few	TRBV19	15	TRBJ1-2	-	TGTGCCAGTAGTATAGCTTCTGGGGATGCCTATGGCTACACCTTC	CASSIASGDAYGYTF
few	TRBV3-1	13	TRBJ2-3	-	TGTGCCAGCAGTCCAAGTGTTTCAGATACGCAGTATTTT	CASSPSVSDTQYF
-	TRBV9	14	TRBJ2-3	-	TGTGCCAGCAGCCGCAACGAGCTCACGGATACGCAGTATTTT	CASSRNELTDTQYF
-	TRBV20-1	13	TRBJ2-5	TRBD1	TGCAGTGCTAGCCACAGGGGGCCAGAGACCCAGTACTTC	CSASHRGPETQYF